This TCR beta chain came from a study of glioma-infiltrating T cells. The sample holds a few counts of this clonotype. Germline V gene lookup returns CDR1 MNHNS and CDR2 SASEGT. V was cut by 3 bases and J by 3 bases, with 18 bases left in between. This CDR3 is 16 amino acids long. The iRepertoire nested amplicon-rescue multiplex PCR amplified TCR alpha and beta CDR3s from RNA. One entry per CDR3 protein results from TCRdb running MiXCR on the multiplex PCR reads. Of about 140,000 distinct CDR3 sequences listed, roughly two fifths are singletons. The sequenced sample was glioma tissue, nonneoplastic brain tissue, or PBMCs (not recorded which). The chain employs TRBV6-1 and TRBJ2-7, with D tentatively TRBD1 (5 bases). This sequence originates from a human donor with low-grade glioma or glioblastoma, undergoing nonglioma brain surgery, or in good health (not recorded which). The CDR3 coding sequence is TGTGCCAGCAGTGATCCTGATGACAGCCTTGGCTACGAGCAGTACTTC. This translates into CASSDPDDSLGYEQYF.